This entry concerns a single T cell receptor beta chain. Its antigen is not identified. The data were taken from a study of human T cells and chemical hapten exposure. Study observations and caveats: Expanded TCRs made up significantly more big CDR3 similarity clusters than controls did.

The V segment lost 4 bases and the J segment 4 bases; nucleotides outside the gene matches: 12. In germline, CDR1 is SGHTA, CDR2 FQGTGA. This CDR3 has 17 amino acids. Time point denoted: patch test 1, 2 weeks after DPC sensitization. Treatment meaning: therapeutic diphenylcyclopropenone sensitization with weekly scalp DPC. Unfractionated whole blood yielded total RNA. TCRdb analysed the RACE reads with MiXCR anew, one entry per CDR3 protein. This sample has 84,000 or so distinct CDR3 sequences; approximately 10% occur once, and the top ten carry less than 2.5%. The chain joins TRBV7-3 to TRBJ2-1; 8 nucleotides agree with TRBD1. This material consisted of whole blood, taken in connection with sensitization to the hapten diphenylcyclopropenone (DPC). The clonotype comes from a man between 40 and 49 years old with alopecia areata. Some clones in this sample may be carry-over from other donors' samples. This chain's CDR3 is CASSSTGGAVEYNEQFF. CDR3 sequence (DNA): TGTGCCAGCAGCTCCACAGGGGGAGCCGTGGAGTACAATGAGCAGTTCTTC.